This record concerns one T cell receptor beta chain sequence. V lost 4 bases, J lost 4 bases, and 21 bases stayed unmatched. CDR3 length: 19 residues. The germline CDR1 and CDR2 sequences are SGHVS and FQNEAQ. Original processing notes: The authors estimated nucleated cell counts from reference gene primer amplification. Some clones are missing from TCRdb's copy, which holds only in-frame ones; the method was immunoSEQ multiplex PCR. V and J calls and clone size come straight from that table; D and trimming were deduced from the DNA. The table lists about 220,000 clones, around three quarters of them singletons. The sample is drawn from a study of blood T cell repertoires in COVID-19. Across the whole study: The study drew acute and convalescent COVID-19 samples from the United States, Italy and Spain. Sample material is recorded as cDNA or gDNA derived from T cells, B-cell-depleted T cells, or PBMCs.

Sequenced: peripheral blood. This sequence joins TRBV7-8 and TRBJ2-7, with TRBD2 identical over 8 bases. This clonotype originated in a woman between 65 and 79 years old with acute or convalescent COVID-19. CDR3 region: CASSSSGTRGSSGFYEQYF. Written as DNA, the CDR3 is TGTGCCAGCAGCTCCTCCGGGACTAGAGGATCCTCAGGGTTTTACGAGCAGTACTTC.